This entry describes one TCR beta chain. This sample is part of a study of blood T cell repertoires in COVID-19. About the study: The samples span acute and convalescent COVID-19 from the United States, Italy and Spain. T cells, B-cell-depleted T cells, or PBMCs provided the cDNA or gDNA that served as material.

Clones were sequenced by immunoSEQ multiplex PCR, and TCRdb holds only the in-frame ones, with some missing. The table has about 280,000 clones, 80% to 90% seen once. The CDR3 loop spans 13 amino acids. V dropped 7 bases and J dropped 1 base, with 10 bases sitting between them. Germline V CDR1 and CDR2: SEHNR, FQNEAQ (reference sequence). This clonotype was sampled from a woman aged 65 to 85 with acute or convalescent COVID-19. J is TRBJ1-1 and V is TRBV7-9; tentative D call: TRBD1 (5 bases). Sequences were obtained from peripheral blood. CDR3 residues: CASTRTPNTEAFF. The DNA for the CDR3 is TGTGCCAGCACCAGGACACCGAACACTGAAGCTTTCTTT.